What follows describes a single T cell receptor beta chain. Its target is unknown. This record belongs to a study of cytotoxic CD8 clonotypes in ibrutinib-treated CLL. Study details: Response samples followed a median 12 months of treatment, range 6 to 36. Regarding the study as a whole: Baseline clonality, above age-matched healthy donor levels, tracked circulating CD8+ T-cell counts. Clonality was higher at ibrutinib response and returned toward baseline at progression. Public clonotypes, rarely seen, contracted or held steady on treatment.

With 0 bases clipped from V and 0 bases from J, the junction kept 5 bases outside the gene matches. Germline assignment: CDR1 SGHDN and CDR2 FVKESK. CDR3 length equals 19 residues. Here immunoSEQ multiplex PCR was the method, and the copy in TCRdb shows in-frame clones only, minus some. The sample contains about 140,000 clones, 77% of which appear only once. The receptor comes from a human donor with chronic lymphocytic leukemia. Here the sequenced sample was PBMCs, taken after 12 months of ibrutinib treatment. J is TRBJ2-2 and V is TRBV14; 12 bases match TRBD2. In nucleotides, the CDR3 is TGTGCCAGCAGCCAAGATTGGCTAGCGGGGGGGCCGAACACCGGGGAGCTGTTTTTT. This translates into CASSQDWLAGGPNTGELFF.